A single sample gave rise to the 17 T cell receptor beta chains below, sequenced in a study of cytomegalovirus exposure and HLA in healthy donors. Libraries were prepared by immunoSEQ multiplex PCR; TCRdb keeps only in-frame clonotypes and omits some of them. Of 100,000 to 150,000 clones in the sample, 88% were seen once. The source material was PBMCs. These receptors came from a man aged 25-45 years in good health and CMV-seronegative.

The genes are TRBV29-1 and TRBJ2-3, with 7 bases lining up with TRBD1. This CDR3 region has 18 residues. The junction had 15 bases not matched to a gene; V was cut back by 1 base and J by 2 bases. CDR1 and CDR2 from the germline V gene are SQVTM and ANQGSEA. CDR3 amino acids: CSVEGGNSGTAVTDTQYF. CDR3 nucleotide sequence: TGCAGCGTTGAAGGTGGAAATTCCGGGACAGCCGTCACAGATACGCAGTATTTT.

V usage is TRBV7-9 and J usage is TRBJ1-1; unclear D gene. The CDR3 sequence is 13 residues long. V was cut by 5 bases and J by 6 bases, with 13 bases left in between. Germline V gene sequence: CDR1 SEHNR, CDR2 FQNEAQ (reference sequence). The CDR3 DNA is TGTGCCAGCAGCGGCGGCGGTGCGGCTGAAGCTTTCTTT. This gives the protein CASSGGGAAEAFF.

J is TRBJ1-4 and V is TRBV5-4, with 7 bases fitting TRBD1. Losses at the gene ends were 5 bases for V and 10 bases for J; bases not matched to a gene: 11. CDR3 size: 14 residues. Germline values: CDR1 SGHNT, CDR2 YYREEE (reference sequence). The CDR3 reads CASRTDRAAGKLFF. In DNA, the CDR3 is TGTGCCAGCAGAACCGACAGGGCTGCGGGAAAACTGTTTTTT.

The chain uses TRBV5-1 and TRBJ2-2; a possible D gene is TRBD2 (5 bases). The ends were cut back, 4 bases at V and 2 bases at J, with 12 bases in the middle. Germline CDR1 is SGHRS and CDR2 is YFSETQ. The CDR3 length is 15 residues. The CDR3 sequence is CASSPEALNTGELFF. The CDR3 DNA sequence: TGCGCCAGCAGCCCGGAGGCTCTAAACACCGGGGAGCTGTTTTTT.

This chain joins TRBV9 and TRBJ2-3; 13 bases are shared with TRBD2. Germline V gene data show CDR1 as SGDLS and CDR2 as YYNGEE. CDR3 length: 15 amino acids. Trimming removed 0 bases from V and 14 bases from J; junction bases left unmatched: 9. The CDR3 loop reads CASSVALLAGGYLYF. Here the CDR3 DNA reads TGTGCCAGCAGCGTAGCGTTACTAGCGGGAGGGTACCTGTATTTT.

The rearrangement links TRBV6-5 to TRBJ2-1; D gene unclear. Germline CDR1 and CDR2: MNHEY and SVGAGI. CDR3 size: 14 residues. V gave up 6 bases and J gave up 10 bases, with 19 bases separating them. The CDR3 nucleotides are TGTGCCAGCAGCTACCCCTCAACGTCGCGGGAGCAGTTCTTC. Encoded protein: CASSYPSTSREQFF.

The V call is TRBV12-5, the J call TRBJ2-1, with D perhaps TRBD1 (7 bases). V lost 1 base, J lost 6 bases, and 19 bases lay in between. In germline, CDR1 is LGHNT, CDR2 FRNRAP. This CDR3 region has 17 residues. CDR3: CASGLGQGGGLSNEQFF. CDR3 in DNA: TGTGCTAGTGGTTTGGGACAGGGTGGGGGACTTTCCAATGAGCAGTTCTTC. The whole variable domain, remainder taken from reference TRBV12-5 and TRBJ2-1, is DARVTQTPRHKVTEMGQEVTMRCQPILGHNTVFWYRQTMMQGLELLAYFRNRAPLDDSGMPKDRFSAEMPDATLATLKIQPSEPRDSAVYFCASGLGQGGGLSNEQFFGPGTRLTVL.

The chain combines TRBV7-6 with TRBJ1-5; D might be TRBD1 (5 bases). Trimming left V 2 bases short and J 0 bases short, with 5 bases between. This CDR3 has 14 residues. The V gene's germline CDR1 is SGHVS and CDR2 FNYEAQ. The CDR3 spells CASSLQGSNQPQHF. CDR3 nucleotides: TGTGCCAGCAGCTTACAGGGTAGCAATCAGCCCCAGCATTTT.

The gene calls are TRBV5-6 and TRBJ2-3; TRBD2 matches at 11 bases. J gave up 3 bases and V 3 bases, and 6 bases lay outside the gene matches. The CDR3 has 16 amino acids. Germline V lookup: CDR1 SGHDT, CDR2 YYEEEE. The CDR3 spells CASSSPWTSGTDTQYF. In DNA, the CDR3 is TGTGCCAGCAGCTCGCCATGGACTAGCGGGACAGATACGCAGTATTTT.

V usage is TRBV2 and J usage is TRBJ2-2, with D maybe TRBD2 (6 bases). The CDR3 is made up of 15 amino acids. V lost 1 base and J lost 5, with 11 bases in between. From germline, CDR1 is SNHLY and CDR2 FYNNEI. The CDR3 nucleotides are TGTGCCAGCAGTGAAGGGGGCGGGATAACCGGGGAGCTGTTTTTT. Its translation: CASSEGGGITGELFF.

This clone was counted only a few times. CDR3: CASSEGGQGGEKLFF. The DNA of the CDR3 is TGTGCCAGCAGTGAAGGGGGACAGGGAGGTGAAAAACTGTTTTTT. This rearrangement joins TRBV6-1 to TRBJ1-4; 9 bases agree with TRBD1. The V gene's germline CDR1 is MNHNS and CDR2 SASEGT. With V trimmed by 1 base and J by 7 bases, 4 bases remained unmatched. This CDR3 region has 15 residues.

V and J are TRBV27 and TRBJ2-3; D gene ambiguous. Germline V gene lookup returns CDR1 MNHEY and CDR2 SMNVEV (reference sequence). This CDR3 region has 12 residues. Trimming shortened V by 5 bases and J by 8 bases, and 11 bases separated the two germline ends. The chain's CDR3 is CASSPRLGTQYF. As DNA, the CDR3 is TGTGCCAGCAGTCCCCGCCTCGGTACGCAGTATTTT.

The rearrangement links TRBV5-1 to TRBJ1-2; the match to TRBD1 covers 7 bases. V trimming: 4 bases; J trimming: 4 bases; junction bases outside the gene matches: 7. Germline V gene data show CDR1 as SGHRS and CDR2 as YFSETQ. The CDR3 totals 14 residues. Written as DNA, the CDR3 is TGCGCCAGCAGCCCCGAGGGACAGAGCTATGGCTACACCTTC. Amino acid sequence: CASSPEGQSYGYTF.

The rearrangement joins TRBV6-5 to TRBJ2-7, with 11 bases lining up with TRBD2. CDR3 size: 15 residues. The germline CDR1 and CDR2 sequences are MNHEY and SVGAGI. The V segment lost 5 bases and the J segment 3 bases; nucleotides outside the gene matches: 6. CDR3 nucleotides: TGTGCCAGCAGTGCTACACTAGCGGGAGACTACGAGCAGTACTTC. It yields the protein CASSATLAGDYEQYF.

The chain employs TRBV15 and TRBJ1-4; perhaps TRBD1 as D (5 bases). V lost 0 bases to trimming and J lost 7 bases, with 15 bases between them. The CDR3 spans 16 residues. Germline V lookup: CDR1 LNHNV, CDR2 YYDKDF (reference sequence). The CDR3 nucleotides are TGTGCCACCAGCAGAGACCCCCCTCGGAGGGGTGAAAAACTGTTTTTT. Amino acids: CATSRDPPRRGEKLFF.

This rearrangement joins TRBV2 to TRBJ2-6; 7 bases are shared with TRBD1. Trimming took 9 bases from V and 1 from J; bases not matched to a gene: 6. CDR1 SNHLY and CDR2 FYNNEI come from the germline V gene. The CDR3 loop spans 15 amino acids. The DNA of the CDR3 is TGTGCCAGAGGGGGCGCGGTTTCTGGGGCCAACGTCCTGACTTTC. Its protein is CARGGAVSGANVLTF.

The V gene is TRBV2, the J gene TRBJ2-2, with unresolved D. Trimming stripped 10 bases from V and 5 bases from J, with 17 bases between. The CDR3 totals 14 residues. The germline CDR1 and CDR2 sequences are SNHLY and FYNNEI. The CDR3 DNA reads TGTGCCACTGAGCCCGCCAGACTGACCGGGGAGCTGTTTTTT. Translated, it gives CATEPARLTGELFF.